A selection of T cell receptor beta chains follows, all from one sample in a study of blood T cell repertoires in COVID-19. Some clones are missing from TCRdb's copy, which holds only in-frame ones; the method was immunoSEQ multiplex PCR. The data contain about 250,000 clones, over 70% of them singletons. Input material: PBMCs or T cells enriched from blood (not recorded which). These receptors were collected from a woman between 40 and 55 years old who had been exposed to COVID-19. Each CDR3 is given with its conserved first and last residue. D genes are given only for firm matches. The size entry is marked missing in some rows and otherwise reads once, few, many or a size class.

d_call j_call clone_size v_call cdr3_aa cdr3_nt
- TRBJ2-1 - TRBV4-1 CASSQVLGVAYNEQFF TGCGCCAGCAGCCAAGTTCTCGGGGTAGCGTACAATGAGCAGTTCTTC
TRBD1 TRBJ2-1 - TRBV7-7 CASSPGQASYNEQFF TGTGCCAGCAGTCCAGGACAGGCCTCCTACAATGAGCAGTTCTTC
TRBD1 TRBJ1-2 - TRBV28 CASSSQGYGYTF TGTGCCAGCAGTTCACAGGGGTATGGCTACACCTTC
- TRBJ2-3 - TRBV24-1 CATSDFRWQGQGDTQYF TGTGCCACCAGTGATTTCCGGTGGCAGGGCCAGGGAGATACGCAGTATTTT
- TRBJ2-6 - TRBV5-4 CASSLDGRAPSGANVLTF TGTGCCAGCAGCTTGGACGGCAGGGCCCCCTCTGGGGCCAACGTCCTGACTTTC
- TRBJ2-3 - TRBV9 CASSVDLVGTDTQYF TGTGCCAGCAGCGTAGATCTAGTCGGCACAGATACGCAGTATTTT
TRBD1 TRBJ1-4 - TRBV5-6 CASSLTGVTNEKLFF TGTGCCAGCAGCTTAACAGGGGTGACTAATGAAAAACTGTTTTTT
TRBD2 TRBJ2-5 - TRBV7-3 CASSLGGLAGVETQYF TGTGCCAGCAGCTTAGGGGGACTAGCGGGGGTAGAGACCCAGTACTTC
TRBD2 TRBJ2-1 - TRBV19 CASTWTSGNIINEQFF TGTGCCAGTACATGGACTAGCGGCAATATTATCAATGAGCAGTTCTTC
- TRBJ1-2 - TRBV5-1 CASSQLGSNYGYTF TGCGCCAGCAGCCAACTCGGTAGTAACTATGGCTACACCTTC
TRBD1 TRBJ1-2 - TRBV7-9 CASSFRFTGGNWWGYTF TGTGCCAGCAGCTTCCGCTTTACAGGGGGCAATTGGTGGGGCTACACCTTC
- TRBJ2-1 - TRBV3-1/TRBV3-2 CASSQGHRADEQFF TGTGCCAGCAGCCAAGGACACAGGGCCGATGAGCAGTTCTTC
- TRBJ2-2 - TRBV19 CASSIAVEGAGELFF TGTGCCAGTAGTATAGCGGTGGAAGGGGCCGGGGAGCTGTTTTTT
TRBD1 TRBJ2-1 - TRBV24-1 CATSDFADRGLDEQFF TGTGCCACCAGTGATTTTGCCGACAGGGGGCTGGATGAGCAGTTCTTC
- TRBJ1-5 - TRBV30 CAWRGQDNQPQHF TGTGCCTGGAGGGGGCAAGATAATCAGCCCCAGCATTTT
- TRBJ1-2 - TRBV30 CAYVSYRYGYTF TGTGCTTACGTATCTTATCGGTATGGCTACACCTTC
TRBD1 TRBJ1-1 - TRBV7-2 CASNYRDRETTEAFF TGTGCCAGCAATTACCGGGACAGGGAGACCACTGAAGCTTTCTTT
TRBD1 TRBJ1-2 - TRBV5-6 CASSFLQGRPGYTF TGTGCCAGCAGCTTCCTACAGGGGCGCCCTGGCTACACCTTC
TRBD1 TRBJ2-7 - TRBV7-8 CASSVGQGSSEQYF TGTGCCAGCAGCGTGGGACAGGGTTCGAGCGAGCAGTACTTC
- TRBJ1-2 - TRBV6-5 CASSYGGASGYTF TGTGCCAGCAGTTACGGGGGGGCGTCTGGCTACACCTTC
- TRBJ2-2 - TRBV4-1 CASSQLGAGRFTGELFF TGCGCCAGCAGCCAACTGGGGGCAGGTAGATTTACCGGGGAGCTGTTTTTT
TRBD1 TRBJ1-4 - TRBV5-4 CASSSTVDRGKEKLFF TGTGCCAGCAGCTCAACCGTCGACAGGGGTAAAGAAAAACTGTTTTTT
- TRBJ1-3 - TRBV6-5 CASRPDFSGNTIYF TGTGCCAGCAGACCGGACTTCTCTGGAAACACCATATATTTT
TRBD1 TRBJ1-2 - TRBV5-1 CASNRDSPNYGYTF TGTGCCAGCAATAGGGACAGTCCTAACTATGGCTACACCTTC
- TRBJ1-3 - TRBV7-9 CASSLGSGQARNTIYF TGTGCCAGCAGCTTAGGATCGGGACAAGCGAGAAACACCATATATTTT
- TRBJ2-7 - TRBV28 CASSLYSSYEQYF TGTGCCAGCAGTTTGTACAGCTCCTACGAGCAGTACTTC
- TRBJ1-5 - TRBV9 CASSRGMKPQHF TGTGCCTCAAGTCGGGGTATGAAGCCCCAGCATTTT
TRBD2 TRBJ2-7 once TRBV6-5 CASRHGEGSYEQYF TGTGCCAGCAGGCACGGGGAGGGAAGCTACGAGCAGTACTTC